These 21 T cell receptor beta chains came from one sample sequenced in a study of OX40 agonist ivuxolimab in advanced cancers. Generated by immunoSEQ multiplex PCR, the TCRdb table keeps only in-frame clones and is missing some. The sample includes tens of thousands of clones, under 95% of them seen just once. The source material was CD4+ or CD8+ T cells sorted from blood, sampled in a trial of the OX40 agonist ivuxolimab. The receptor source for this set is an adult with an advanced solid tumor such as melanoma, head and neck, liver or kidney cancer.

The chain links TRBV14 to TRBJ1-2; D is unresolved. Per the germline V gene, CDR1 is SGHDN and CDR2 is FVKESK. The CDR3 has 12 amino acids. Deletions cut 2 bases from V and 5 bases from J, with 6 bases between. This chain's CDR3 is CASSQQYYGYTF. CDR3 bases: TGTGCCAGCAGCCAACAGTATTATGGCTACACCTTC.

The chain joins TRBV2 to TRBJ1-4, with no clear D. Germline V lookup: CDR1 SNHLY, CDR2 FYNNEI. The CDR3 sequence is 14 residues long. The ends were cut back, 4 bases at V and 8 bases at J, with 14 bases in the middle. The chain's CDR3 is CASSVEGRREKLFF. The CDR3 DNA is TGTGCCAGCAGTGTAGAGGGCCGAAGGGAAAAACTGTTTTTT.

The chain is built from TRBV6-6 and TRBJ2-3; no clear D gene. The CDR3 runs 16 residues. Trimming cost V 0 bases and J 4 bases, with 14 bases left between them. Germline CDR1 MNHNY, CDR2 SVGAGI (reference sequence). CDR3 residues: CASSYSGRSIADTQYF. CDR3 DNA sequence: TGTGCCAGCAGTTACTCGGGCAGGTCGATAGCAGATACGCAGTATTTT.

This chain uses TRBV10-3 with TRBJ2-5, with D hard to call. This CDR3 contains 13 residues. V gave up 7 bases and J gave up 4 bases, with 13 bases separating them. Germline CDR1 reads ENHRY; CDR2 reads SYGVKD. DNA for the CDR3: TGTGCCATCAAACCAGCGTCCGGAGAGACCCAGTACTTC. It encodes CAIKPASGETQYF.

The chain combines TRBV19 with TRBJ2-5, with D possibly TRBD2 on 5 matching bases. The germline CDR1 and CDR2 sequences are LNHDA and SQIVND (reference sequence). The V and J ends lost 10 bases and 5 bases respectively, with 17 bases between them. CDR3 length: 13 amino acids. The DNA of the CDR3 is TGTGCCACCCGAGACGGGGTGATGGAGACCCAGTACTTC. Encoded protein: CATRDGVMETQYF.

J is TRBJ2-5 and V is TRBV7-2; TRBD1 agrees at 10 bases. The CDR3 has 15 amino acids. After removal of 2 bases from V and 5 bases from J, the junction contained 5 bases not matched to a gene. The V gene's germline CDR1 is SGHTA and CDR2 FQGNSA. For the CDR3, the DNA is TGTGCCAGCAGCTTACCGGGACAGGGGTGGGAGACCCAGTACTTC. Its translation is CASSLPGQGWETQYF. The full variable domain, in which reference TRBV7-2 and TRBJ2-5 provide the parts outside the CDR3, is GAGVSQSPSNKVTEKGKDVELRCDPISGHTALYWYRQSLGQGLEFLIYFQGNSAPDKSGLPSDRFSAERTGGSVSTLTIQRTQQEDSAVYLCASSLPGQGWETQYFGPGTRLLVL.

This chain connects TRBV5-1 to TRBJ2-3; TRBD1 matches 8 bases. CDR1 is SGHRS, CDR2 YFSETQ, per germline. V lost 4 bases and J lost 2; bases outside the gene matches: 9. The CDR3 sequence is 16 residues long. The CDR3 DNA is TGCGCCAGCAGCACAGCCCAGGGGGCGGACACAGATACGCAGTATTTT. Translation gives CASSTAQGADTDTQYF.

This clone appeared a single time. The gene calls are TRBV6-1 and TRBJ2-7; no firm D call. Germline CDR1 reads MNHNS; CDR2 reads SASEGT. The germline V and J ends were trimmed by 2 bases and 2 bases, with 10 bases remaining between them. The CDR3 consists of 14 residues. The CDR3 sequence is CASSESGIAYEQYF. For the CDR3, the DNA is TGTGCCAGCAGTGAATCGGGCATTGCCTACGAGCAGTACTTC.

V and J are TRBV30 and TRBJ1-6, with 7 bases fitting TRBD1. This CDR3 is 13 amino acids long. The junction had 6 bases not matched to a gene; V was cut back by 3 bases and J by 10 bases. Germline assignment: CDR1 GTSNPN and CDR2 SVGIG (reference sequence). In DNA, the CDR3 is TGTGCCTGGAGGATGACAGGGAACTCACCCCTCCACTTT. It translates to CAWRMTGNSPLHF.

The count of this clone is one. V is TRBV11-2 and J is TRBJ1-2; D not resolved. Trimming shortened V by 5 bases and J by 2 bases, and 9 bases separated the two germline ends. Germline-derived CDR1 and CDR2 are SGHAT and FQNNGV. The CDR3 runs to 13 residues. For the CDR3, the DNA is TGTGCCAGCAGCCCGGACGGAAACTATGGCTACACCTTC. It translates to CASSPDGNYGYTF.

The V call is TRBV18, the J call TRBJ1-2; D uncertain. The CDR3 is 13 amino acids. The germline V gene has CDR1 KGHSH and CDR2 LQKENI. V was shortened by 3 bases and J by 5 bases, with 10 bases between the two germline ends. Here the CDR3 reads CASSPEKNYGYTF. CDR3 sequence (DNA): TGTGCCAGCTCACCGGAGAAGAATTATGGCTACACCTTC.

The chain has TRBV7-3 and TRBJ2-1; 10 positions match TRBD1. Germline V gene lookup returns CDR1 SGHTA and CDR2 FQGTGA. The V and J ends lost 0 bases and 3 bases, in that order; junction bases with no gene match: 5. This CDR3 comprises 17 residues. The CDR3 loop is CASSLTGRTGGYNEQFF. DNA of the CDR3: TGTGCCAGCAGCTTAACGGGCCGGACAGGGGGCTACAATGAGCAGTTCTTC.

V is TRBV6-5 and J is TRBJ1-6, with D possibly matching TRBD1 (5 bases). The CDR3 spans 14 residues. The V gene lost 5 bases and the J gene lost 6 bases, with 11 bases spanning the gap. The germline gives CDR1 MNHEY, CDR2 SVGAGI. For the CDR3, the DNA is TGTGCCAGCAGTCTCAGGGTAGCTAATTCACCCCTCCACTTT. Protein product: CASSLRVANSPLHF.

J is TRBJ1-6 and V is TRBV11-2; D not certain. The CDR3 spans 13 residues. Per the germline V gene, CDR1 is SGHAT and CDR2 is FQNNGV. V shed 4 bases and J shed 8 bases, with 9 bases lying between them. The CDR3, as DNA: TGTGCCAGCAGCTCCCAGGACTATTCACCCCTCCACTTT. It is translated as CASSSQDYSPLHF.

Written as DNA, the CDR3 is TGTGCCACCAGCAGGCCAGGTCCCAGACAGTTCTTC. Its protein is CATSRPGPRQFF. This chain uses TRBV15 with TRBJ2-1; D is undetermined. Trimming left V 3 bases short and J 13 bases short, with 13 bases between. Germline V gene sequence: CDR1 LNHNV, CDR2 YYDKDF (reference sequence). The length of the CDR3 is 12 residues. Together with reference TRBV15 and TRBJ2-1, the CDR3 gives the full variable domain: DAMVIQNPRYQVTQFGKPVTLSCSQTLNHNVMYWYQQKSSQAPKLLFHYYDKDFNNEADTPDNFQSRRPNTSFCFLDIRSPGLGDTAMYLCATSRPGPRQFFGPGTRLTVL.

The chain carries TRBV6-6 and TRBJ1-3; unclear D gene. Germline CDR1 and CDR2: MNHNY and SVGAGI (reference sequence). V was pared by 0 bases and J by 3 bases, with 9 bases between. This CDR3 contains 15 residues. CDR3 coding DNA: TGTGCCAGCAGTTACTCGAGTGGGGTTGGAAACACCATATATTTT. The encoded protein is CASSYSSGVGNTIYF.

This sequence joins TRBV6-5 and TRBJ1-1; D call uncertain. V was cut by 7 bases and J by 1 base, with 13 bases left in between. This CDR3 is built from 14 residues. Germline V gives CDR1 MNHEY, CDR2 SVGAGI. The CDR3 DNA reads TGTGCCAGCACCATTGGGCGCCCGAACACTGAAGCTTTCTTT. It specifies CASTIGRPNTEAFF.

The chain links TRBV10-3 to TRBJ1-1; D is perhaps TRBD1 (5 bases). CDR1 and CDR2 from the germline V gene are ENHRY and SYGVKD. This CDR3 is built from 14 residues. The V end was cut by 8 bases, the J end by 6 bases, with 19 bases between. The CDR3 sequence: CAISQDMRGAEAFF. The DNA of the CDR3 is TGTGCCATCTCCCAGGACATGCGGGGAGCTGAAGCTTTCTTT.

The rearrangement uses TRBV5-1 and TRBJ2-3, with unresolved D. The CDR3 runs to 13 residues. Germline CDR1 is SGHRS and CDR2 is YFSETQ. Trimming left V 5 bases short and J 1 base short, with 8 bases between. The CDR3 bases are TGCGCCAGCAGTCCTCAGGGCACAGATACGCAGTATTTT. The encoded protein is CASSPQGTDTQYF. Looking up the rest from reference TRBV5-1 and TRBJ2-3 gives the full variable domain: KAGVTQTPRYLIKTRGQQVTLSCSPISGHRSVSWYQQTPGQGLQFLFEYFSETQRNKGNFPGRFSGRQFSNSRSEMNVSTLELGDSALYLCASSPQGTDTQYFGPGTRLTVL.

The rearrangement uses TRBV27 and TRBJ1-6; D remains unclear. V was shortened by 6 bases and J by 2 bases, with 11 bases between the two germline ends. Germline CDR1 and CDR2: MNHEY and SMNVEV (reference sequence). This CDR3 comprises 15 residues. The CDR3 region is CASRDPQTYNSPLHF. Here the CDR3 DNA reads TGTGCCAGCAGGGACCCACAAACCTATAATTCACCCCTCCACTTT.

CDR3 in amino acids: CASSLDSGRNQPQHF. The CDR3 DNA reads as TGTGCCAGCAGCTTAGACTCGGGACGGAATCAGCCCCAGCATTTT. J is TRBJ1-5 and V is TRBV7-2, with D maybe TRBD1 (5 bases). The CDR3 is 15 amino acids. V lost 1 base and J 4 bases, leaving 11 bases between the germline ends. The germline CDR1 and CDR2 sequences are SGHTA and FQGNSA.